The clone carrying this T cell receptor (beta chain) was detected once. The antigen remains undetermined. The repertoire was sequenced with immunoSEQ multiplex PCR; TCRdb's copy has only in-frame clones and lacks some. This table has 120,000 to 150,000 clones, around 89% appearing once. The CDR3 is made up of 12 amino acids. Looked up from germline, CDR1 is SGHNT and CDR2 is YENEEA. The ends were cut back, 8 bases at V and 6 bases at J, with 10 bases in the middle. This sample is part of a study of T cell responses to AZD1222 COVID-19 vaccine. For the study at large: The study pooled second doses at about 4 or about 12 weeks.

Whole-study findings and limits: Across the whole spike, CD4 TCRs peaked at regions 160-218 and 743-854. Reportedly, close to half of spike-specific TCRs are directed against unmutated variant regions. Donor demographics were predominantly white British with a female majority; clonal diversity may be underestimated.

This TCR was recovered from an adult in good health. This specimen consisted of peripheral blood, obtained on day 0 of AZD1222 vaccination. The chain recombines TRBV11-3 with TRBJ2-2; D may match TRBD1 or TRBD2 (6 bases each). The CDR3 protein is CASGGRSGELFF. The DNA for the CDR3 is TGTGCCAGCGGGGGGCGGTCCGGGGAGCTGTTTTTT.